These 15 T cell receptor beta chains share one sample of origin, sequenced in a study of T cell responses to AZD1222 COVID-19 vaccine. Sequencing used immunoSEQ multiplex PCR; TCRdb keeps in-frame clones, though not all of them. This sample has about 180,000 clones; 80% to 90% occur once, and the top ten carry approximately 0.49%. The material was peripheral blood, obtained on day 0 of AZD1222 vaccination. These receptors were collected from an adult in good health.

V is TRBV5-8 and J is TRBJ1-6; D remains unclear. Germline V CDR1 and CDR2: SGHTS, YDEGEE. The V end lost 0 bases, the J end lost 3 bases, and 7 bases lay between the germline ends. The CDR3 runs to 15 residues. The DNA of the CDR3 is TGTGCCAGCAGCTTGGTTGTAGTCTATAATTCACCCCTCCACTTT. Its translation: CASSLVVVYNSPLHF.

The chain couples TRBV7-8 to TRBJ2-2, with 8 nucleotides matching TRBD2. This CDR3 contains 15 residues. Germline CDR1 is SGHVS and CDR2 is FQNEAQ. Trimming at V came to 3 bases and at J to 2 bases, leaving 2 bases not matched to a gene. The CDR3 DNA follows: TGTGCCAGCAGCTTCGGGAGGGCTAACACCGGGGAGCTGTTTTTT. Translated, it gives CASSFGRANTGELFF.

CDR3 coding DNA: TGTGCCAGCTCCCTCTCCGGAGCCCGGGTTTCATACGGCAATCAGCCCCAGCATTTT. Translated, it gives CASSLSGARVSYGNQPQHF. The rearrangement links TRBV18 to TRBJ1-5; no firm D call. Germline-derived CDR1 and CDR2 are KGHSH and LQKENI. Trimming took 6 bases from V and 2 from J, leaving 26 bases between them. This CDR3 comprises 19 residues. Together with reference TRBV18 and TRBJ1-5, the CDR3 gives the full variable domain: NAGVMQNPRHLVRRRGQEARLRCSPMKGHSHVYWYRQLPEEGLKFMVYLQKENIIDESGMPKERFSAEFPKEGPSILRIQQVVRGDSAAYFCASSLSGARVSYGNQPQHFGDGTRLSIL.

The CDR3 nucleotides are TGTGCCAGCAGTTTCGGGGTGACTGGCACTGAAGCTTTCTTT. Encoded protein: CASSFGVTGTEAFF. The V call is TRBV28, the J call TRBJ1-1; D unresolved. Deletions cut 3 bases from V and 4 bases from J, with 12 bases between. Germline CDR1 MDHEN, CDR2 SYDVKM. The CDR3 is 14 amino acids.

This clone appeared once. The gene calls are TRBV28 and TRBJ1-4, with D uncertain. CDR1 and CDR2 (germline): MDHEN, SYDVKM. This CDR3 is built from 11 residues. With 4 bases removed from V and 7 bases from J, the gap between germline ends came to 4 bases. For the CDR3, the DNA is TGTGCCAGCAGTTGGGTTGAAAAACTGTTTTTT. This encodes CASSWVEKLFF.

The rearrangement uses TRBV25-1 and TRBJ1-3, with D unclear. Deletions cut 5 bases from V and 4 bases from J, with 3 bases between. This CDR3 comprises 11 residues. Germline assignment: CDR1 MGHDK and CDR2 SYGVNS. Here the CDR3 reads CASSPGNTIYF. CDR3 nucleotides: TGTGCCAGCAGTCCGGGAAACACCATATATTTT. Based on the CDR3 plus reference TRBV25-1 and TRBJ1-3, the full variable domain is EADIYQTPRYLVIGTGKKITLECSQTMGHDKMYWYQQDPGMELHLIHYSYGVNSTEKGDLSSESTVSRIRTEHFPLTLESARPSHTSQYLCASSPGNTIYFGEGSWLTVV.

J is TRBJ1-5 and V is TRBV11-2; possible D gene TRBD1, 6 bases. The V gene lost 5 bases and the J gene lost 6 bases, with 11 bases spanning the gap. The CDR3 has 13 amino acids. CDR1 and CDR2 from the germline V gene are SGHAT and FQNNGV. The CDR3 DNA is TGTGCCAGCAGCAAACAGGGTACTCAGCCCCAGCATTTT. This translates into CASSKQGTQPQHF.

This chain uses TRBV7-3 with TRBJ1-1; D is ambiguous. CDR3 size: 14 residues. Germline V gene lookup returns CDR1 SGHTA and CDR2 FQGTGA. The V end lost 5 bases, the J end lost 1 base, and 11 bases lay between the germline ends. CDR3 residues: CASSQGLQNTEAFF. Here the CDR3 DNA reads TGTGCCAGCAGCCAAGGTTTGCAGAACACTGAAGCTTTCTTT.

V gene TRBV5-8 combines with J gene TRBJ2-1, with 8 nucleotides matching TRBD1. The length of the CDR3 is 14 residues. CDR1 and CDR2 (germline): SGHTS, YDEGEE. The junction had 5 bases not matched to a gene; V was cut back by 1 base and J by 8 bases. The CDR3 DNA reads TGTGCCAGCAGCTTGCAGGGGGCAAGAGATGAGCAGTTCTTC. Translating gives CASSLQGARDEQFF.

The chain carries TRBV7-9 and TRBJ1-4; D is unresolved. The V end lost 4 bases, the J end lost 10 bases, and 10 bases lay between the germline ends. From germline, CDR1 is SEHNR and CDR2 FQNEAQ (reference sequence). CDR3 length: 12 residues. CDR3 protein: CASSSDMGKLFF. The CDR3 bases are TGTGCCAGCAGCTCCGACATGGGAAAACTGTTTTTT.

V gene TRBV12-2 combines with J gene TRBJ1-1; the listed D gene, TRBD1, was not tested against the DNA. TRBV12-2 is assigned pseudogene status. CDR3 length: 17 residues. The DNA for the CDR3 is TGTGCAAGTCGCTTAGTCTCTTCAGGTTACCAGGGAACTGAAGCTTTCTTT. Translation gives CASRLVSSGYQGTEAFF.

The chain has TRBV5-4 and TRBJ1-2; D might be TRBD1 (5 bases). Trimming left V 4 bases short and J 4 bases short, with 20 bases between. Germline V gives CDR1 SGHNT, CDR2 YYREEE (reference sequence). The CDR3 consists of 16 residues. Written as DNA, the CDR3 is TGTGCCAGCAGCCCTGGGGCAGGGACTACTCTCTATGGCTACACCTTC. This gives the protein CASSPGAGTTLYGYTF. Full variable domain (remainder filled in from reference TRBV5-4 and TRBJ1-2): ETGVTQSPTHLIKTRGQQVTLRCSSQSGHNTVSWYQQALGQGPQFIFQYYREEENGRGNFPPRFSGLQFPNYSSELNVNALELDDSALYLCASSPGAGTTLYGYTFGSGTRLTVV.

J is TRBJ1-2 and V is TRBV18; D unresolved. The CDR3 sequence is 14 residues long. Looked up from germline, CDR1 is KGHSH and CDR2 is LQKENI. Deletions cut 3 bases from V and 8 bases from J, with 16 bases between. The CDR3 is CASSPGGDNRGYTF. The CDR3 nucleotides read TGTGCCAGCTCACCGGGTGGAGACAATCGAGGCTACACCTTC.

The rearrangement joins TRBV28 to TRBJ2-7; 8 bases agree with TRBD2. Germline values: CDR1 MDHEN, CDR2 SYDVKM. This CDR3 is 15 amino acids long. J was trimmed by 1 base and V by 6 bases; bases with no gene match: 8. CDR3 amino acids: CASRYTSGSSYEQYF. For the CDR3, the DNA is TGTGCCAGCAGATATACTAGCGGTTCTTCCTACGAGCAGTACTTC.

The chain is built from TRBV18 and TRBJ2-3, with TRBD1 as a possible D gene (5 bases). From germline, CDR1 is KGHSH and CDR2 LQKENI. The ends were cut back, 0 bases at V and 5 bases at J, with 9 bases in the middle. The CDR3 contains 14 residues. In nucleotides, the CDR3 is TGTGCCAGCTCACCACCCCAGGGCGGAGATACGCAGTATTTT. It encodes CASSPPQGGDTQYF.